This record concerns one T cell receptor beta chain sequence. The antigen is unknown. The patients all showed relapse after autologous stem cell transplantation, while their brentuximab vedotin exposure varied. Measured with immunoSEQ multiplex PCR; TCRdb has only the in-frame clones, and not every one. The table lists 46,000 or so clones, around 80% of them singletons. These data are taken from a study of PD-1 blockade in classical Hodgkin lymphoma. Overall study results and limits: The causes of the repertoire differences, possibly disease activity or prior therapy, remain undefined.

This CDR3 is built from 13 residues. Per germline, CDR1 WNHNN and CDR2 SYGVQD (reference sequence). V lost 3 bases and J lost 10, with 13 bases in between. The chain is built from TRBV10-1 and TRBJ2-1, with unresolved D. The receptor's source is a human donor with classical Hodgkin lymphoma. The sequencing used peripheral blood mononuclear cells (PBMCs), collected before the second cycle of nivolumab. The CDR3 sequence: CASSENQASEQFF. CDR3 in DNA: TGCGCCAGCAGTGAAAATCAGGCTTCGGAGCAGTTCTTC.